The clone carrying this TCR beta chain was recorded many times. What it binds is unknown. This sample is drawn from a study of regulatory T cells in long-lasting Graves disease. Study-level information: Graves' patients, newly diagnosed, had taken antithyroid drugs under 3 months. Overall study findings and caveats: Relative to new patients (under 1,000), persistent patients exhibited greater sharing of public clonotypes (approximately 3,000).

The time point was: newly diagnosed GD, antithyroid drugs for less than 3 months. PBMC RNA served as the TCR library source. Graves' disease diagnosis relied on American Thyroid Association guidelines. Arm-PCR with iRepertoire HTBI primers amplified the CDR3 regions for these TCR beta libraries. TCRdb re-analysed the multiplex PCR reads in MiXCR, keeping a single row per CDR3 protein. The sample has 420,000 or so distinct CDR3 sequences, about 15% seen once; the top ten hold approximately 22%. The data also belong to a second study, concerning T cells in Graves' hyperthyroidism and ophthalmopathy.

The specimen was peripheral blood mononuclear cells (PBMCs), collected at new diagnosis, from a patient treated with antithyroid drugs. The receptor was derived from a young woman with Graves disease.

This CDR3 is CASSLSVREKLFF. CDR3 sequence (DNA): TGTGCCAGCAGCTTATCCGTGAGGGAAAAACTGTTTTTT. The genes are TRBV7-8 and TRBJ1-4, with D unclear. The germline V and J ends were trimmed by 2 bases and 8 bases, with 9 bases remaining between them. The CDR3 extends over 13 amino acids. In germline, CDR1 is SGHVS, CDR2 FQNEAQ. Combining the CDR3 with reference TRBV7-8 and TRBJ1-4 gives the whole variable domain GAGVSQSPRYKVAKRGQDVALRCDPISGHVSLFWYQQALGQGPEFLTYFQNEAQLDKSGLPSDRFFAERPEGSVSTLKIQRTQQEDSAVYLCASSLSVREKLFFGSGTQLSVL.